This T cell receptor beta chain was sequenced during a study of T-cell memory formation after mild COVID-19. Study at large: TCR clusters were mostly confined to one donor each.

TCRdb used MiXCR to reprocess the 5' RACE reads, holding one entry per CDR3 protein. The data contain roughly 450,000 distinct CDR3 sequences, 18% of them singletons. V gave up 4 bases and J gave up 2 bases; unmatched junction bases: 9. CDR3 size: 16 residues. Germline CDR1 is LGHDT and CDR2 is YNNKEL (reference sequence). Sequencing was carried out using PBMCs or a T cell subset sorted from them (not recorded which). The gene calls are TRBV3-1 and TRBJ2-3; 7 bases fit TRBD2. This TCR derives from an adult woman who had mild COVID-19 (a few samples of this study predate the infection). Cell type and time point are not known. CDR3: CASSPRGDYYTDTQYF. In nucleotides, the CDR3 is TGTGCCAGCAGCCCACGAGGGGACTACTACACAGATACGCAGTATTTT.